The TCR beta chain described here comes from a study of shared clonotypes between healthy human individuals. CDR3 length: 16 amino acids. V trimming: 3 bases; J trimming: 0 bases; junction bases outside the gene matches: 3. Germline-derived CDR1 and CDR2 are SGHDT and YYEEEE. Replicate PCRs from sorted subsets contained around 200 ng DNA, which is roughly 30,000 T cell genomes. Original data processing: Filtering differed because ImmunoSEQ produced junction-only sequences that carried no quality scores. Profiling relied on immunoSEQ multiplex PCR, and the TCRdb table lists in-frame clones only, not all of them. V, J and clone size are taken as reported in that table, and D and trimming were inferred from the DNA itself. Seen here are about 2.2 million clones, just under 95% observed once, and the top ten hold more than 1.5%. CD8 cells classed as naive were CD45RO-negative and positively selected for CCR7, excluding terminally differentiated effector memory CD45RA+ cells. Those who donated, Caucasian adults without exception, all lived in Nashville, Tennessee.

Study-wide findings and caveats: Naive subsets generally had larger estimated richness than memory subsets.

On this clone: Its antigen is currently unknown.

The specimen was naive CD8+ T cells from PBMCs. The TCR sequence derives from a man in his late teens or twenties in good health. Some clones in this sample may be carry-over from other donors' samples. The V call is TRBV5-6, the J call TRBJ2-1; 10 bases are shared with TRBD1. The CDR3 reads CASSSGTGVSYNEQFF. CDR3 nucleotides: TGTGCCAGCAGCTCCGGGACAGGGGTCTCCTACAATGAGCAGTTCTTC. Full variable domain (rest looked up from reference TRBV5-6 and TRBJ2-1): DAGVTQSPTHLIKTRGQQVTLRCSPKSGHDTVSWYQQALGQGPQFIFQYYEEEERQRGNFPDRFSGHQFPNYSSELNVNALLLGDSALYLCASSSGTGVSYNEQFFGPGTRLTVL.